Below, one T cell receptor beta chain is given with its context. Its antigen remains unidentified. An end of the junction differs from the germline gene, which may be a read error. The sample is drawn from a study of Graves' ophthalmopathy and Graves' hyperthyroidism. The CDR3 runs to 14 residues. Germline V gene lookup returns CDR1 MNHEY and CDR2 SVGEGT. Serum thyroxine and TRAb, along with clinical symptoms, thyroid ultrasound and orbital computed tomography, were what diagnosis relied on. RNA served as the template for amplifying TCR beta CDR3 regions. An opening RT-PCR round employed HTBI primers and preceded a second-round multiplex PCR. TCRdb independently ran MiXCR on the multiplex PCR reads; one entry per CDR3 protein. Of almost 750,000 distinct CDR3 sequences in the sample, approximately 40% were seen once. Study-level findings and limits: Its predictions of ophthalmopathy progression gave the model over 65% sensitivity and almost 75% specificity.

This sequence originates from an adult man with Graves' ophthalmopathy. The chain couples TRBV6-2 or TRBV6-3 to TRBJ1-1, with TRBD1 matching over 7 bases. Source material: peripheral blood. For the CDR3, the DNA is TGTGCCCGCAGTTACTCAGGGGGGGCGGCTGAAGCTTTCTTT. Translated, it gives CARSYSGGAAEAFF.